Presented here are 19 T cell receptor beta chains from one specimen sequenced in a study of blood T cells in healthy people across ages. A J-beta primer mix and a sample-barcoded 5' primer were used in a second PCR of roughly 6 to 11 cycles. TCRdb re-derived calls from the 5' RACE reads in MiXCR, one entry per CDR3 protein. The sample carries roughly 800,000 distinct CDR3 sequences, nearly 60% recorded once. Sequences were obtained from blood. These receptor sequences come from a man between 25 and 39 years old in good health.

This clonotype was picked up a small number of times. The V and J genes are TRBV9 and TRBJ1-1; no definite D call. V was pared by 4 bases and J by 1 base, with 5 bases between. Germline V gene sequence: CDR1 SGDLS, CDR2 YYNGEE. The CDR3 sequence is 12 residues long. CDR3 amino acids: CASSPRNTEAFF. In nucleotides, the CDR3 is TGTGCCAGCAGCCCCCGGAACACTGAAGCTTTCTTT.

Comment on this clonotype: Just one base apart from a much larger clone, this may be a read error. The chain has TRBV7-2 and TRBJ2-1; TRBD1 agrees at 9 bases. The V and J ends lost 7 bases and 11 bases, in that order; junction bases with no gene match: 9. This CDR3 spans 13 amino acids. The V gene's germline CDR1 is SGHTA and CDR2 FQGNSA. CDR3 amino acids: CASILRDRDQQFF. CDR3 bases: TGTGCCAGCATCCTCCGGGACAGGGATCAGCAGTTCTTC.

The CDR3 sequence is CASSYPIYGAGQTNKETQFF. In DNA, the CDR3 is TGTGCCAGCAGTTACCCAATTTATGGAGCCGGACAGACTAACAAGGAGACCCAGTTCTTC. V usage is TRBV6-2 or TRBV6-3 and J usage is TRBJ2-1; D perhaps matches TRBD1 (6 bases). Germline CDR1 MNHEY, CDR2 SVGEGT. The CDR3 totals 20 residues. Trimming removed 2 bases from V and 13 bases from J, with 36 bases in between.

As concerns this clonotype: Given a much more abundant clone one base away, this may be a read error. This chain connects TRBV27 to TRBJ2-7; the D is unclear. CDR3 length: 16 residues. The germline gives CDR1 MNHEY, CDR2 SMNVEV (reference sequence). With 5 bases removed from V and 2 bases from J, the gap between germline ends came to 19 bases. In nucleotides, the CDR3 is TGTGCCAGCAGTGTATTCGCTCTAGGACGACCCTACGAGCAGTACTTC. Its protein product is CASSVFALGRPYEQYF.

The chain recombines TRBV30 with TRBJ2-4; 8 nucleotides match TRBD2. The J call is uncertain, as TRBJ2-7 better fits the DNA end. The CDR3 covers 13 residues. Germline V CDR1 and CDR2: GTSNPN, SVGIG (reference sequence). The CDR3 nucleotides read TGTGCCCGGGGGGGTCTCCCGGCGGGCGAGCAGTACTTC. Amino acids: CARGGLPAGEQYF.

This rearrangement joins TRBV7-2 to TRBJ2-4; no reliable D call. The J call is uncertain, as TRBJ2-7 better fits the DNA end. The CDR3 is 13 amino acids. Germline V gives CDR1 SGHTA, CDR2 FQGNSA. In nucleotides, the CDR3 is TGTGCCAGCAGCTTGACTGTAGGCTACGAGCAGTACTTC. Translated: CASSLTVGYEQYF.

The sample holds a few counts of this clonotype. The rearrangement joins TRBV7-2 to TRBJ2-1; TRBD2 aligns across 12 bases. Unmatched junction bases numbered 5, after V lost 5 bases and J lost 6 bases. CDR3 length equals 15 residues. The germline gives CDR1 SGHTA, CDR2 FQGNSA. The CDR3 nucleotides are TGTGCCAGCAGCCTCCGACTAGCGGGAGTCAATGAGCAGTTCTTC. Residues: CASSLRLAGVNEQFF.

The rearrangement joins TRBV20-1 to TRBJ2-3; D might be TRBD1 (6 bases). Trimming took 5 bases from V and 4 from J, leaving 19 bases between them. CDR1 is DFQATT, CDR2 SNEGSKA, per germline (reference sequence). The CDR3 length is 15 residues. The chain's CDR3 is CSAERLQGVADTQYF. CDR3 DNA: TGCAGTGCTGAACGCCTACAGGGAGTGGCAGATACGCAGTATTTT.

A word on this clonotype: Germline is not matched at one junction end, which may reflect a read error. The chain couples TRBV3-1 to TRBJ2-3; no clear D gene. CDR3 size: 14 residues. Germline CDR1 LGHDT, CDR2 YNNKEL (reference sequence). The CDR3 region is CFRTPLGNKDTQYF. The CDR3 nucleotides are TGCTTCAGAACCCCCCTGGGAAATAAAGATACGCAGTATTTT.

The chain is built from TRBV4-3 and TRBJ2-2; no reliable D call. The CDR3 is made up of 13 amino acids. Germline values: CDR1 LGHNA, CDR2 YSLEER. The V and J ends lost 0 bases and 7 bases respectively, with 6 bases between them. Written as DNA, the CDR3 is TGCGCCAGCAGCCAAGATCGGCGCGGGGAGCTGTTTTTT. This encodes CASSQDRRGELFF.

The CDR3 reads CSASGEELETQYF. In DNA, the CDR3 is TGCAGTGCTAGCGGGGAGGAATTAGAGACCCAGTACTTC. The genes are TRBV20-1 and TRBJ2-5, with a weak D call TRBD2 (6 bases). The CDR3 has 13 amino acids. The germline gives CDR1 DFQATT, CDR2 SNEGSKA (reference sequence). Trimming took 3 bases from V and 4 from J, leaving 12 bases between them.

This clonotype has just a few counts. The chain couples TRBV7-2 to TRBJ2-1; maybe TRBD1 (6 bases). V was clipped by 8 bases and J by 5 bases, with 16 bases between them. Germline V CDR1 and CDR2: SGHTA, FQGNSA. The CDR3 is 14 amino acids. CDR3 sequence: CASHTQGIHNEQFF. CDR3 bases: TGTGCCAGCCACACTCAGGGGATACACAATGAGCAGTTCTTC.

The genes are TRBV20-1 and TRBJ2-7; D is tentatively TRBD1 or TRBD2 (6 bases each). Gene TRBJ2-5 matches the end of the DNA better, so the J call may be wrong. The CDR3 has 12 amino acids. The V gene's germline CDR1 is DFQATT and CDR2 SNEGSKA (reference sequence). The CDR3 bases are TGCAGTGGGACGGGGGCTGGGGAGACCCAGTACTTC. Encoded protein: CSGTGAGETQYF.

The chain uses TRBV15 and TRBJ2-3; no clear D. The CDR3 spans 13 residues. Trimming removed 0 bases from V and 6 bases from J, with 7 bases in between. Looked up from germline, CDR1 is LNHNV and CDR2 is YYDKDF (reference sequence). CDR3 amino acids: CATSRDVEDTQYF. The CDR3 bases are TGTGCCACCAGCAGAGATGTCGAGGATACGCAGTATTTT. Full variable domain (remainder filled in from reference TRBV15 and TRBJ2-3): DAMVIQNPRYQVTQFGKPVTLSCSQTLNHNVMYWYQQKSSQAPKLLFHYYDKDFNNEADTPDNFQSRRPNTSFCFLDIRSPGLGDTAMYLCATSRDVEDTQYFGPGTRLTVL.

This chain uses TRBV6-4 with TRBJ2-6, with D unresolved. The V and J ends lost 3 bases and 0 bases respectively, with 6 bases between them. The CDR3 covers 15 residues. Germline lookup yields CDR1 MRHNA and CDR2 SNTAGT. The CDR3 loop is CASSEAASGANVLTF. The CDR3 DNA is TGTGCCAGCAGTGAGGCTGCCTCTGGGGCCAACGTCCTGACTTTC.

The rearrangement joins TRBV6-2 or TRBV6-3 to TRBJ2-5; TRBD2 matches at 7 bases. The CDR3 is 14 amino acids. CDR1 and CDR2 from the germline V gene are MNHEY and SVGEGT. Trimming took 4 bases from V and 2 from J; bases not matched to a gene: 4. CDR3 nucleotide sequence: TGTGCCAGCAGTTCTGGGAGGGAACAAGAGACCCAGTACTTC. Encoded protein: CASSSGREQETQYF.

This rearrangement joins TRBV3-1 to TRBJ1-4, with a tentative D call TRBD1 (6 bases). V dropped 3 bases and J dropped 0 bases, with 14 bases sitting between them. The CDR3 extends over 17 amino acids. Germline V gives CDR1 LGHDT, CDR2 YNNKEL (reference sequence). CDR3 region: CASSHRPWTATNEKLFF. CDR3 coding DNA: TGTGCCAGCAGCCACCGACCATGGACAGCAACTAATGAAAAACTGTTTTTT.

This clonotype was recorded a few times. The chain uses TRBV6-2 or TRBV6-3 and TRBJ2-2; possibly TRBD2 for D (6 bases). V gave up 5 bases and J gave up 2 bases, with 9 bases separating them. The CDR3 runs 14 residues. Germline-derived CDR1 and CDR2 are MNHEY and SVGEGT. The chain's CDR3 is CASSRAGNTGELFF. In nucleotides, the CDR3 is TGTGCCAGCAGTCGGGCGGGAAACACCGGGGAGCTGTTTTTT.

This chain connects TRBV30 to TRBJ2-5, with a weak D call TRBD2 (5 bases). The closer fit of TRBJ2-7 to the DNA end suggests the J call may be wrong. The CDR3 extends over 15 amino acids. Germline assignment: CDR1 GTSNPN and CDR2 SVGIG (reference sequence). In DNA, the CDR3 is TGTGCCTGGAGTGTACAGCGGAGTCTCAAATCCGAGCAGTACTTC. Protein product: CAWSVQRSLKSEQYF.